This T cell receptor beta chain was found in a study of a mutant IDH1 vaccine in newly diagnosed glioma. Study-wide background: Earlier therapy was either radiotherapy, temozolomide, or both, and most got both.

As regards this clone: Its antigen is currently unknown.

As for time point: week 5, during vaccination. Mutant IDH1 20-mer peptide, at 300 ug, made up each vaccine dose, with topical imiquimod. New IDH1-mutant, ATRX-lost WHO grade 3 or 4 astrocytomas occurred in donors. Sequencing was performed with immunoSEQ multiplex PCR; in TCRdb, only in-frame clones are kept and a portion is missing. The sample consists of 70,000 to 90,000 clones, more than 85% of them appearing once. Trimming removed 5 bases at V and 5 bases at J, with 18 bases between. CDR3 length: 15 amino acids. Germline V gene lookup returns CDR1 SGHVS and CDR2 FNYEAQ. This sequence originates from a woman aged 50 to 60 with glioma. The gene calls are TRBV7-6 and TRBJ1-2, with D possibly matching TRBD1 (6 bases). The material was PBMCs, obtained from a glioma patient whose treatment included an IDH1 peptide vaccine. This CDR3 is CASSTRAGGGYGYTF. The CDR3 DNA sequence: TGTGCCAGCAGCACGAGAGCAGGAGGGGGTTATGGCTACACCTTC.